This TCR beta chain was recorded in a study of T cell responses to AZD1222 COVID-19 vaccine. Profiled with immunoSEQ multiplex PCR; TCRdb holds only in-frame clones, not every one. In the table there are more than 75,000 clones, roughly nine tenths of which are singletons. The V end lost 1 base, the J end lost 3 bases, and 7 bases lay between the germline ends. CDR3 size: 13 residues. The V gene's germline CDR1 is GTSNPN and CDR2 SVGIG (reference sequence). This chain links TRBV30 with TRBJ1-5; D is perhaps TRBD1 (5 bases). Material: peripheral blood, obtained on day 0 of AZD1222 vaccination. The TCR originated in an adult in good health. The CDR3 spells CAWSEGPNQPQHF. The CDR3 region has the DNA TGTGCCTGGAGTGAGGGACCCAATCAGCCCCAGCATTTT.